The 24 T cell receptor beta chains below come from one sample, sequenced in a study of a mutant IDH1 vaccine in newly diagnosed glioma. Their cognate antigens are unknown. The time point is: week 11, during vaccination. It was 300 ug of mutant IDH1 20-mer peptide that made up each vaccine dose, given with topical imiquimod. Only in-frame clones appear in the TCRdb table, and some are missing; sequencing was by immunoSEQ multiplex PCR. The table has over 55,000 clones, about four fifths seen once. The starting material was PBMCs, obtained from a glioma patient whose treatment included an IDH1 peptide vaccine. The receptors were sampled from a man aged 25 to 40 with glioma.

In DNA, the CDR3 is TGTGCCAGCAGCCCCACCGCGGCACGGGGGGGGGCAGATGGCTACACCTTC. Amino acids: CASSPTAARGGADGYTF. The gene calls are TRBV27 and TRBJ1-2; possible D gene TRBD1, 6 bases. The CDR3 runs to 17 residues. The ends were cut back, 6 bases at V and 6 bases at J, with 26 bases in the middle. Germline lookup yields CDR1 MNHEY and CDR2 SMNVEV (reference sequence).

This clone was seen a single time. This chain joins TRBV6-1 and TRBJ1-6; D uncertain. The V and J ends lost 0 bases and 5 bases respectively, with 11 bases between them. Germline V lookup: CDR1 MNHNS, CDR2 SASEGT. The CDR3 runs to 16 residues. CDR3 amino acids: CASSEARTGNNSPLHF. The CDR3 nucleotides read TGTGCCAGCAGTGAAGCTCGGACGGGAAATAATTCACCCCTCCACTTT.

The gene calls are TRBV6-1 and TRBJ2-7; 7 bases are a match to TRBD1. Germline V gene sequence: CDR1 MNHNS, CDR2 SASEGT. The CDR3 length is 12 residues. Trimming took 6 bases from V and 3 from J; bases not matched to a gene: 2. For the CDR3, the DNA is TGTGCCAGCAGGACAGGGTACTACGAGCAGTACTTC. Protein sequence: CASRTGYYEQYF.

The chain has TRBV2 and TRBJ2-5, with 9 bases identical to TRBD1. The DNA end is a closer match to TRBJ2-7, so the J assignment may be wrong. CDR3 length: 13 amino acids. The V gene's germline CDR1 is SNHLY and CDR2 FYNNEI. The CDR3 DNA follows: TGTGCCAGCGGGGACAGGGCGGGCTACGAGCAGTACTTC. This gives the protein CASGDRAGYEQYF.

The V call is TRBV5-4, the J call TRBJ2-1, with 10 positions matching TRBD2. Germline V lookup: CDR1 SGHNT, CDR2 YYREEE (reference sequence). The length of the CDR3 is 15 residues. V lost 6 bases and J lost 8; bases outside the gene matches: 11. CDR3 sequence reads: CASTYGLAGVYEQFF. DNA for the CDR3: TGTGCCAGCACCTATGGTCTAGCGGGAGTCTATGAGCAGTTCTTC.

The CDR3 region is CASSYRTREETQYF. In DNA form, the CDR3 reads TGTGCCAGCAGTTACCGGACTAGGGAGGAGACCCAGTACTTC. The rearrangement links TRBV6-5 to TRBJ2-5; 7 bases agree with TRBD2. V shed 2 bases and J 5 bases; nucleotides not matched to a gene: 5. Germline lookup yields CDR1 MNHEY and CDR2 SVGAGI. The CDR3 has 14 amino acids.

The chain recombines TRBV28 with TRBJ1-6, with D perhaps matching TRBD1 (6 bases). This CDR3 spans 15 amino acids. Germline CDR1 reads MDHEN; CDR2 reads SYDVKM. V shed 5 bases and J shed 9 bases, with 17 bases lying between them. CDR3 protein: CASSKGGGVGSPLHF. The CDR3, as DNA: TGTGCCAGCAGTAAGGGGGGAGGGGTCGGTTCACCCCTCCACTTT.

This sequence joins TRBV27 and TRBJ2-7, with D perhaps matching TRBD1 (5 bases). Germline assignment: CDR1 MNHEY and CDR2 SMNVEV (reference sequence). CDR3 length: 15 residues. Deletions cut 0 bases from V and 4 bases from J, with 13 bases between. The CDR3 loop is CASSLSWGRSYEQYF. The CDR3 nucleotides are TGTGCCAGCAGTTTATCGTGGGGCCGCTCTTACGAGCAGTACTTC.

The chain uses TRBV6-6 and TRBJ1-2; D ambiguous. Looked up from germline, CDR1 is MNHNY and CDR2 is SVGAGI (reference sequence). V was clipped by 4 bases and J by 9 bases, with 15 bases between them. The CDR3 is made up of 13 amino acids. The CDR3 region is CASSFVFQESYTF. Written as DNA, the CDR3 is TGTGCCAGCAGTTTCGTTTTTCAAGAGAGCTACACCTTC.

This chain uses TRBV5-4 with TRBJ2-7; tentatively, D is TRBD2 (5 bases). The germline V and J ends were trimmed by 4 bases and 0 bases, with 8 bases remaining between them. The CDR3 extends over 13 amino acids. Per germline, CDR1 SGHNT and CDR2 YYREEE (reference sequence). The CDR3 bases are TGTGCCAGCAGCCTGGGGAGCTCCTACGAGCAGTACTTC. This sequence encodes CASSLGSSYEQYF.

The chain carries TRBV19 and TRBJ1-1; tentatively, D is TRBD1 (5 bases). Trimming removed 5 bases from V and 7 bases from J, with 14 bases in between. From germline, CDR1 is LNHDA and CDR2 SQIVND (reference sequence). The CDR3 consists of 13 residues. DNA of the CDR3: TGTGCCAGTAGTCCGACTGGACATCGTGAAGCTTTCTTT. It encodes CASSPTGHREAFF. Full variable domain (rest looked up from reference TRBV19 and TRBJ1-1): DGGITQSPKYLFRKEGQNVTLSCEQNLNHDAMYWYRQDPGQGLRLIYYSQIVNDFQKGDIAEGYSVSREKKESFPLTVTSAQKNPTAFYLCASSPTGHREAFFGQGTRLTVV.

In this sample, this clone is medium-sized. The chain uses TRBV19 and TRBJ1-5; D is unresolved. With 5 bases removed from V and 2 bases from J, the gap between germline ends came to 7 bases. There are 13 residues in the CDR3. Per the germline V gene, CDR1 is LNHDA and CDR2 is SQIVND (reference sequence). CDR3 nucleotide sequence: TGTGCCAGTAGTTTCGGGGGCAATCAGCCCCAGCATTTT. Translated: CASSFGGNQPQHF. Drawing the rest from reference TRBV19 and TRBJ1-5, the complete variable domain is DGGITQSPKYLFRKEGQNVTLSCEQNLNHDAMYWYRQDPGQGLRLIYYSQIVNDFQKGDIAEGYSVSREKKESFPLTVTSAQKNPTAFYLCASSFGGNQPQHFGDGTRLSIL.

V and J are TRBV5-1 and TRBJ2-5, with TRBD2 matching 9 bases. The length of the CDR3 is 17 residues. Germline V gene sequence: CDR1 SGHRS, CDR2 YFSETQ. With 1 base clipped from V and 1 base from J, the junction kept 8 bases outside the gene matches. CDR3 in DNA: TGCGCCAGCAGCTTGCGAGCGGGGGGCCTAACCCAAGAGACCCAGTACTTC. Translation gives CASSLRAGGLTQETQYF.

The J gene is TRBJ1-3, the V gene TRBV2; D unclear. Germline CDR1 reads SNHLY; CDR2 reads FYNNEI. This CDR3 is 12 amino acids long. V was shortened by 8 bases and J by 6 bases, with 11 bases between the two germline ends. CDR3 in DNA: TGTGCCAGCGGCCCACAGTCAAACACCATATATTTT. It codes for CASGPQSNTIYF.

The rearrangement links TRBV4-2 to TRBJ2-3, with TRBD2 matching over 7 bases. Germline V gene sequence: CDR1 LGHNA, CDR2 YNFKEQ. After removal of 0 bases from V and 1 base from J, the junction contained 7 bases not matched to a gene. This CDR3 comprises 17 residues. The CDR3 spells CASSQDLRELGTDTQYF. The CDR3 DNA follows: TGTGCCAGCAGCCAAGATTTGCGGGAGTTGGGCACAGATACGCAGTATTTT.

V usage is TRBV27 and J usage is TRBJ1-1, with a tentative D call TRBD1 (6 bases). The CDR3 totals 13 residues. The V and J ends lost 6 bases and 3 bases respectively, with 11 bases between them. Germline lookup yields CDR1 MNHEY and CDR2 SMNVEV (reference sequence). The CDR3 loop is CASRLQGHTEAFF. In DNA, the CDR3 is TGTGCCAGCAGATTACAGGGTCACACTGAAGCTTTCTTT.

This clone was seen a few times. The chain recombines TRBV19 with TRBJ1-1, with D possibly matching TRBD1 (6 bases). This CDR3 contains 14 residues. CDR1 is LNHDA and CDR2 is SQIVND in the germline V gene (reference sequence). V dropped 6 bases and J dropped 1 base, with 12 bases sitting between them. CDR3 nucleotides: TGTGCCAGTAGCTTTGGGGGCAGGAACACTGAAGCTTTCTTT. This gives the protein CASSFGGRNTEAFF.

The gene calls are TRBV18 and TRBJ1-4; possible D gene TRBD1, 5 bases. The V and J ends lost 6 bases and 2 bases respectively, with 16 bases between them. Looked up from germline, CDR1 is KGHSH and CDR2 is LQKENI. The CDR3 contains 16 residues. DNA of the CDR3: TGTGCCAGCTCTCTCCGGGGCGCGACCACTAATGAAAAACTGTTTTTT. It yields the protein CASSLRGATTNEKLFF.

The V call is TRBV6-6, the J call TRBJ2-1; 8 bases line up with TRBD1. CDR3 length: 14 residues. J gave up 4 bases and V 5 bases, and 4 bases lay outside the gene matches. Germline CDR1 is MNHNY and CDR2 is SVGAGI (reference sequence). The CDR3 loop reads CASSTTGEYNEQFF. CDR3 in DNA: TGTGCCAGCAGTACGACAGGGGAGTACAATGAGCAGTTCTTC.

The gene calls are TRBV11-3 and TRBJ1-1; D is possibly TRBD1 (6 bases). The CDR3 is made up of 16 amino acids. Germline V gene sequence: CDR1 SGHNT, CDR2 YENEEA. The germline V and J ends were trimmed by 4 bases and 2 bases, with 17 bases remaining between them. The CDR3 DNA reads TGTGCCAGCAGCTCCCCGCCCAACAGGGCTAACACTGAAGCTTTCTTT. The encoded protein is CASSSPPNRANTEAFF.

This clone has just a few counts. The DNA for the CDR3 is TGTGCCATCCGTCCCGGGACAGGGGGCATCGGGGAGCTGTTTTTT. Translating it yields CAIRPGTGGIGELFF. The V gene is TRBV7-9, the J gene TRBJ2-2, with 12 bases fitting TRBD1. The CDR3 covers 15 residues. CDR1 and CDR2 from the germline V gene are SEHNR and FQNEAQ (reference sequence). Trimming removed 10 bases from V and 7 bases from J; junction bases left unmatched: 10.

The sample holds one count of this clone. The rearrangement links TRBV30 to TRBJ2-3; TRBD2 matches 14 bases. The ends lost 4 bases at V and 2 bases at J; junction bases unmatched: 11. The CDR3 consists of 18 residues. Germline assignment: CDR1 GTSNPN and CDR2 SVGIG (reference sequence). CDR3 DNA sequence: TGTGCCTGGAATTCAGGGACTAGCGGGAGTCGCGCCACAGATACGCAGTATTTT. It codes for CAWNSGTSGSRATDTQYF.

The CDR3 region is CASSLGSGSSSYEQYF. The CDR3 region has the DNA TGCGCCAGCAGCCTTGGTAGCGGGAGCAGCTCCTACGAGCAGTACTTC. V usage is TRBV4-1 and J usage is TRBJ2-7, with TRBD2 matching 9 bases. Germline V gene sequence: CDR1 MGHRA, CDR2 YSYEKL. The CDR3 has 16 amino acids. V lost 4 bases to trimming and J lost 0 bases; unmatched junction nucleotides: 7.

The CDR3 DNA sequence: TGTGCCAGCAGCTTAGTACAGTGGAGCAAGCAGTACTTC. Translated: CASSLVQWSKQYF. This chain joins TRBV7-7 and TRBJ2-7; D is unclear. Trimming took 1 base from V and 8 from J, leaving 12 bases between them. In germline, CDR1 is SSHAT, CDR2 FNYEAQ (reference sequence). The CDR3 is made up of 13 amino acids.